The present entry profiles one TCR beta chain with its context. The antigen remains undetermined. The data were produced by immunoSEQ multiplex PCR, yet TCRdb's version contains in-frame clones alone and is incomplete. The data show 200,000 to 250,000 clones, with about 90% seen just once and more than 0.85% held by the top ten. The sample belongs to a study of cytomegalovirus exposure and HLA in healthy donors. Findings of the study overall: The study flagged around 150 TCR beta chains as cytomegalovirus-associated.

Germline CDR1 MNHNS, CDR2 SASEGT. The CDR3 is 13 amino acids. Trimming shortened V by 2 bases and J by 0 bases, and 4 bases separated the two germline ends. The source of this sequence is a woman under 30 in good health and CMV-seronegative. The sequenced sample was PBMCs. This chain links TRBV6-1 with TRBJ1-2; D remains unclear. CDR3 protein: CASSEITNYGYTF. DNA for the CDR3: TGTGCCAGCAGTGAAATAACTAACTATGGCTACACCTTC.